Below are 20 T cell receptor beta chains sequenced from a single sample in a study of shared clonotypes between healthy human individuals. Repertoires were generated with immunoSEQ multiplex PCR, while TCRdb's copy carries only in-frame clones and drops some. The data hold about 2.2 million clones, with around 93% observed a single time. Naive CD8 populations comprised CD45RO-negative cells positively selected for CCR7, excluding terminally differentiated effector memory CD45RA+ cells. Sequencing used naive CD8+ T cells from PBMCs. The receptors derive from a man between 18 and 35 years old in good health. Some clones in this sample may be carry-over from other donors' samples.

This clone was detected only once. The rearrangement uses TRBV5-1 and TRBJ2-1; D may match TRBD1 or TRBD2 (6 bases each). Germline CDR1 SGHRS, CDR2 YFSETQ. Trimming left V 0 bases short and J 3 bases short, with 16 bases between. The CDR3 is 17 amino acids. CDR3 nucleotide sequence: TGCGCCAGCAGCTTGGCCGGGTGGGGGGCGTACTACAATGAGCAGTTCTTC. Translation: CASSLAGWGAYYNEQFF.

Of note for this clone: The sample has other DNA sequences that encode this CDR3 too. The chain carries TRBV28 and TRBJ2-1; 10 bases are shared with TRBD2. Germline V gives CDR1 MDHEN, CDR2 SYDVKM. The CDR3 extends over 17 amino acids. Trimming cost V 2 bases and J 0 bases; bases outside gene matches: 4. CDR3 DNA sequence: TGTGCCAGCAGTTTAAGACTAGCGGGTTCCTCCTACAATGAGCAGTTCTTC. This codes for CASSLRLAGSSYNEQFF.

The chain joins TRBV27 to TRBJ1-3; D gene ambiguous. Trimming cost V 10 bases and J 1 base, with 11 bases left between them. Looked up from germline, CDR1 is MNHEY and CDR2 is SMNVEV (reference sequence). The CDR3 extends over 13 amino acids. CDR3 coding DNA: TGTGCCACCGCGGACGATTCTGGAAACACCATATATTTT. Translating it yields CATADDSGNTIYF.

The gene calls are TRBV4-3 and TRBJ2-1, with TRBD2 as a possible D gene (6 bases). Trimming took off 3 bases at V and 7 bases at J, with 10 bases between the two ends. Germline CDR1 reads LGHNA; CDR2 reads YSLEER. The CDR3 has 13 residues. CDR3 in amino acids: CASSHLAENEQFF. The CDR3 bases are TGCGCCAGCAGCCACTTAGCGGAAAATGAGCAGTTCTTC.

This clone was found once. V gene TRBV29-1 combines with J gene TRBJ2-2, with D hard to call. Trimming pared 2 bases from V and 6 bases from J, leaving 7 bases between. Per the germline V gene, CDR1 is SQVTM and CDR2 is ANQGSEA. This CDR3 has 12 amino acids. The chain's CDR3 is CSVEFVPGELFF. CDR3 in DNA: TGCAGCGTTGAATTTGTTCCCGGGGAGCTGTTTTTT.

The V gene is TRBV27, the J gene TRBJ2-7; 13 bases match TRBD2. Germline CDR1 reads MNHEY; CDR2 reads SMNVEV (reference sequence). This CDR3 spans 15 amino acids. V was clipped by 2 bases and J by 10 bases; unmatched bases: 8. The CDR3 DNA sequence: TGTGCCAGCAGTTTACGCCCCAGGACTAGCGGGAGTCAGTACTTC. This sequence encodes CASSLRPRTSGSQYF.

V gene TRBV25-1 combines with J gene TRBJ1-1, with D perhaps TRBD1 (6 bases). V dropped 8 bases and J dropped 3 bases, with 13 bases sitting between them. Per germline, CDR1 MGHDK and CDR2 SYGVNS. CDR3 length: 13 amino acids. In DNA form, the CDR3 reads TGTGCCAGCCGCGCAGGGGTGGACACTGAAGCTTTCTTT. Amino acids: CASRAGVDTEAFF. The complete variable domain, with remaining parts taken from reference TRBV25-1 and TRBJ1-1, reads EADIYQTPRYLVIGTGKKITLECSQTMGHDKMYWYQQDPGMELHLIHYSYGVNSTEKGDLSSESTVSRIRTEHFPLTLESARPSHTSQYLCASRAGVDTEAFFGQGTRLTVV.

Remarks on this clone: Other DNA sequences of this sample code for an identical CDR3. The V call is TRBV9, the J call TRBJ1-5; D gene uncertain. Trimming removed 4 bases at V and 0 bases at J, with 11 bases between. This CDR3 comprises 15 residues. From germline, CDR1 is SGDLS and CDR2 YYNGEE. CDR3 in DNA: TGTGCCAGCAGCCCCGGTGGGGATAGCAATCAGCCCCAGCATTTT. Translation: CASSPGGDSNQPQHF.

The chain joins TRBV7-8 to TRBJ2-1, with 11 bases identical to TRBD2. The V segment lost 5 bases and the J segment 2 bases; nucleotides outside the gene matches: 14. Germline-derived CDR1 and CDR2 are SGHVS and FQNEAQ. This CDR3 spans 19 amino acids. The CDR3 nucleotides read TGTGCCAGCAGCCCGAAGAAACCGATACTAGCGGGAGCCTACAATGAGCAGTTCTTC. It encodes CASSPKKPILAGAYNEQFF.

The V and J genes are TRBV25-1 and TRBJ2-5; TRBD1 aligns across 10 bases. Trimming cost V 1 base and J 2 bases; bases outside gene matches: 10. CDR3 length: 18 amino acids. From germline, CDR1 is MGHDK and CDR2 SYGVNS. Here the CDR3 reads CASSELAFTGQGQETQYF. Here the CDR3 DNA reads TGTGCCAGCAGTGAATTGGCGTTTACGGGACAGGGGCAAGAGACCCAGTACTTC.

The chain employs TRBV4-1 and TRBJ2-7, with 8 bases matching TRBD2. Per germline, CDR1 MGHRA and CDR2 YSYEKL. V lost 4 bases and J lost 3; bases outside the gene matches: 5. The CDR3 has 14 amino acids. CDR3 in amino acids: CASSLGAGDYEQYF. The CDR3 DNA follows: TGCGCCAGCAGCCTTGGAGCGGGGGACTACGAGCAGTACTTC.

Only one count was recorded for this clone. This chain links TRBV11-2 with TRBJ2-5; 7 bases align to TRBD1. The length of the CDR3 is 14 residues. Germline V CDR1 and CDR2: SGHAT, FQNNGV. V lost 4 bases and J lost 7; bases outside the gene matches: 9. CDR3: CASSSLTGEGTQYF. The CDR3 bases are TGTGCCAGCAGCTCGCTTACAGGGGAAGGGACCCAGTACTTC.

V gene TRBV5-1 combines with J gene TRBJ2-1; 8 bases fit TRBD2. V trimming: 0 bases; J trimming: 7 bases; junction bases outside the gene matches: 9. Germline CDR1 is SGHRS and CDR2 is YFSETQ. This CDR3 contains 16 residues. The CDR3 sequence is CASSLGRLATSNEQFF. The CDR3 DNA reads as TGCGCCAGCAGCTTGGGAAGACTAGCGACGTCAAATGAGCAGTTCTTC.

This sequence joins TRBV9 and TRBJ2-3, with D unclear. CDR3 size: 15 residues. Looked up from germline, CDR1 is SGDLS and CDR2 is YYNGEE. Trimming shortened V by 0 bases and J by 0 bases, and 8 bases separated the two germline ends. The CDR3 sequence: CASSVERGSTDTQYF. The CDR3 bases are TGTGCCAGCAGCGTAGAACGCGGAAGCACAGATACGCAGTATTTT.

The genes are TRBV28 and TRBJ1-2, with D possibly being TRBD1 (5 bases). V lost 6 bases and J lost 8, with 16 bases in between. This CDR3 is 13 amino acids long. Germline V gene sequence: CDR1 MDHEN, CDR2 SYDVKM. The CDR3 protein is CASSQRGWVGYTF. The CDR3 coding sequence is TGTGCCAGCAGCCAAAGGGGATGGGTGGGCTACACCTTC.

The chain carries TRBV2 and TRBJ1-6; no reliable D call. Trimming left V 5 bases short and J 5 bases short, with 13 bases between. CDR3 size: 15 residues. Germline V gene data show CDR1 as SNHLY and CDR2 as FYNNEI. The CDR3 bases are TGTGCCAGCAGTCCCTGGACCCTAAATAATTCACCCCTCCACTTT. It encodes CASSPWTLNNSPLHF.

In its sample, this clone was seen a few times. The gene calls are TRBV5-6 and TRBJ1-2; perhaps TRBD1 as D (6 bases). V was clipped by 4 bases and J by 7 bases, with 14 bases between them. From germline, CDR1 is SGHDT and CDR2 YYEEEE. CDR3 size: 13 residues. Here the CDR3 reads CASSPGGGFGYTF. The CDR3, as DNA: TGTGCCAGCAGCCCCGGAGGGGGATTTGGCTACACCTTC. The full variable domain, with the rest looked up from reference TRBV5-6 and TRBJ1-2, is DAGVTQSPTHLIKTRGQQVTLRCSPKSGHDTVSWYQQALGQGPQFIFQYYEEEERQRGNFPDRFSGHQFPNYSSELNVNALLLGDSALYLCASSPGGGFGYTFGSGTRLTVV.

V gene TRBV6-5 combines with J gene TRBJ2-5; the D gene is possibly TRBD2 (6 bases). The germline V and J ends were trimmed by 3 bases and 5 bases, with 19 bases remaining between them. The V gene's germline CDR1 is MNHEY and CDR2 SVGAGI. The CDR3 is 16 residues long. The CDR3 spells CASSYGPGSYGETQYF. In nucleotides, the CDR3 is TGTGCCAGCAGTTATGGCCCCGGGAGTTACGGGGAGACCCAGTACTTC.

The chain recombines TRBV4-1 with TRBJ2-1; 7 bases align to TRBD2. Germline assignment: CDR1 MGHRA and CDR2 YSYEKL. V lost 4 bases and J lost 8; bases outside the gene matches: 14. The CDR3 spans 16 residues. CDR3 sequence (DNA): TGCGCCAGCAGCCGATCTACTAGCGTAACGGTGGATGAGCAGTTCTTC. It yields the protein CASSRSTSVTVDEQFF.

The rearrangement uses TRBV27 and TRBJ2-7, with TRBD1 matching over 7 bases. The germline V gene has CDR1 MNHEY and CDR2 SMNVEV (reference sequence). This CDR3 is 15 amino acids long. The trim removed 8 bases at V and 2 bases at J, leaving 12 bases unmatched. The CDR3 here is CASLRATGATYEQYF. The CDR3 DNA is TGTGCCAGCCTACGGGCCACAGGGGCCACCTACGAGCAGTACTTC.